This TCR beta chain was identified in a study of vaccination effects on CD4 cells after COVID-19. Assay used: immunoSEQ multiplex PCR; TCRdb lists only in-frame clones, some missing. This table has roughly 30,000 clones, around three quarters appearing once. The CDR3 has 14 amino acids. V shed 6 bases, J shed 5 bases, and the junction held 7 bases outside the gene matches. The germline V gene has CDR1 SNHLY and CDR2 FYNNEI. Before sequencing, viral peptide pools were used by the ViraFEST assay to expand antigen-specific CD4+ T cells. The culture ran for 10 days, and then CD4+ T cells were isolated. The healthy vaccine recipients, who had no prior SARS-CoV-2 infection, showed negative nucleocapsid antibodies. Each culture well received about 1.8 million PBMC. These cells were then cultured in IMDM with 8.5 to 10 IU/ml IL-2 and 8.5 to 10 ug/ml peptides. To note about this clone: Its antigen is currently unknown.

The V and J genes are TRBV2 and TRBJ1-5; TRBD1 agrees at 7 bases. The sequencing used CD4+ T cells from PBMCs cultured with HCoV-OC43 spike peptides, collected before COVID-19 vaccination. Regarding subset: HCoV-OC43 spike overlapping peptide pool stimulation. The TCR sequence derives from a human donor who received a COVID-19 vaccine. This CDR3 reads CASSGGQDYQPQHF. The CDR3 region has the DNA TGTGCCAGCAGCGGAGGACAGGATTATCAGCCCCAGCATTTT.